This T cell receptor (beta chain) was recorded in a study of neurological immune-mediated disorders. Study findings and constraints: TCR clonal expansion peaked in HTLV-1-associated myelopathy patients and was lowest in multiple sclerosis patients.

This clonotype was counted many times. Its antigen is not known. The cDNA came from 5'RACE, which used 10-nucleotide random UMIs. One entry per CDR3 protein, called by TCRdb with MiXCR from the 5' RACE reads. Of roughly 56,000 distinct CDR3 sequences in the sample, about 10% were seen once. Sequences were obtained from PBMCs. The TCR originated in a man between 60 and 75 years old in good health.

DNA for the CDR3: TGTGCCAGCAGCTTAGGTGGCCGAAGCTCTGGAAACACCATATATTTT. Its protein is CASSLGGRSSGNTIYF. V usage is TRBV7-8 and J usage is TRBJ1-3; D remains unclear. CDR1 SGHVS and CDR2 FQNEAQ come from the germline V gene. The CDR3 extends over 16 amino acids. Trimming took 1 base from V and 0 from J, leaving 10 bases between them.